This T cell receptor beta chain was sequenced during a study of cytomegalovirus exposure and HLA in healthy donors. The study, taken as a whole, reports: A later analysis linked a missense DCLRE1C variant to TCR beta V- and J-gene trimming. Relative to equally common others, HLA-associated TCR beta chains showed greater clonal expansion in a later analysis.

Per the germline V gene, CDR1 is SGHDN and CDR2 is FVKESK. V was cut by 1 base and J by 2 bases, with 14 bases left in between. The CDR3 extends over 16 amino acids. A remark on this clone: Its antigen remains unknown.

Primers for the PCR totalled 60 Vbeta and 13 Jbeta. Assay: immunoSEQ multiplex PCR; the TCRdb copy retains only in-frame clones and omits some. The table has some 56,000 clones, 70% to 85% seen once. The source is a man aged 45-60 years in good health and CMV-seronegative. This rearrangement joins TRBV14 to TRBJ2-5; D gene unclear. The specimen was PBMCs. The CDR3 here is CASSQVRGIRQETQYF. The CDR3 DNA is TGTGCCAGCAGCCAAGTTAGAGGAATTAGGCAAGAGACCCAGTACTTC. The full variable domain, with the rest looked up from reference TRBV14 and TRBJ2-5, is EAGVTQFPSHSVIEKGQTVTLRCDPISGHDNLYWYRRVMGKEIKFLLHFVKESKQDESGMPNNRFLAERTGGTYSTLKVQPAELEDSGVYFCASSQVRGIRQETQYFGPGTRLLVL.